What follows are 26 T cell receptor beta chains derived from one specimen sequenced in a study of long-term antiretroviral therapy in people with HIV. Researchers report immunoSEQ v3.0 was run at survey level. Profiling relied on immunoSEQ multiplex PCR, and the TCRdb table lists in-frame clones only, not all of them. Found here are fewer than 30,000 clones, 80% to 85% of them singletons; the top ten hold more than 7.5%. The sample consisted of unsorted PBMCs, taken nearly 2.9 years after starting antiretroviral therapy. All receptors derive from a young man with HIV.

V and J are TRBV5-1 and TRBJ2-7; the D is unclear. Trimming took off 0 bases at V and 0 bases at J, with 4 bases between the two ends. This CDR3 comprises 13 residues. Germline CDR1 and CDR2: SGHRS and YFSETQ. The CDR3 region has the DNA TGCGCCAGCAGCTTGGAAGACTCCTACGAGCAGTACTTC. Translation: CASSLEDSYEQYF.

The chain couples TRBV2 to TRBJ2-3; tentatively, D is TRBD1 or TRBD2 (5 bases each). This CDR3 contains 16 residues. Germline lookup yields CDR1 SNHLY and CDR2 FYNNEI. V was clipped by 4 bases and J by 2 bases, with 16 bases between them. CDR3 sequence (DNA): TGTGCCAGCAGTGCGGGGCTCGCCTTCTTCACAGATACGCAGTATTTT. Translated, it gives CASSAGLAFFTDTQYF. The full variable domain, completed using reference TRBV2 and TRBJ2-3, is EPEVTQTPSHQVTQMGQEVILRCVPISNHLYFYWYRQILGQKVEFLVSFYNNEISEKSEIFDDQFSVERPDGSNFTLKIRSTKLEDSAMYFCASSAGLAFFTDTQYFGPGTRLTVL.

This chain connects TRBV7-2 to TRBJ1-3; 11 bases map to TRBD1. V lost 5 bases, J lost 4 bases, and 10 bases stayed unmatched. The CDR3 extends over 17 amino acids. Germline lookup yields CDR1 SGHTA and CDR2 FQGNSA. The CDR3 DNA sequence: TGTGCCAGCAGCCTCCGGTGGACAGGGGGCCAGGGAAACACCATATATTTT. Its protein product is CASSLRWTGGQGNTIYF.

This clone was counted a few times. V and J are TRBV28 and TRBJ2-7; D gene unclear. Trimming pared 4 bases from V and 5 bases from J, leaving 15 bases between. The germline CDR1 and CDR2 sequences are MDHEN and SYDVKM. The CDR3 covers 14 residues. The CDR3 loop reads CASSSPRRLNEQYF. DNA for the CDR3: TGTGCCAGCAGTTCCCCTAGGCGCCTAAACGAGCAGTACTTC.

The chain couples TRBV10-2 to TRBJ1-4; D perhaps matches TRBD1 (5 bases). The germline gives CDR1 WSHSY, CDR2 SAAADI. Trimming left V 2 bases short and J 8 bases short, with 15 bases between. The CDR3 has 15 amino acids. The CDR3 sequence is CASSEKDTIFEKLFF. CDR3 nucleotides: TGCGCCAGCAGTGAGAAGGACACAATTTTCGAAAAACTGTTTTTT.

DNA of the CDR3: TGCGCCAGCAGCCAAGAGTCGTCGGGAAGCTCCTACGAGCAGTACTTC. It translates to CASSQESSGSSYEQYF. The genes are TRBV4-1 and TRBJ2-7; maybe TRBD2 (5 bases). V was clipped by 0 bases and J by 0 bases, with 12 bases between them. This CDR3 has 16 amino acids. CDR1 is MGHRA and CDR2 is YSYEKL in the germline V gene.

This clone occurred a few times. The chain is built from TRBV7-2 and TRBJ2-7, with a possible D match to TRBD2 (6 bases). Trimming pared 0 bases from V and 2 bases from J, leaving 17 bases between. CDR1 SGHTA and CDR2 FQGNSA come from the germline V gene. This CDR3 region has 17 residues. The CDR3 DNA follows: TGTGCCAGCAGCTTAGCCCCAATAGGCGGAGGGACCTACGAGCAGTACTTC. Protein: CASSLAPIGGGTYEQYF.

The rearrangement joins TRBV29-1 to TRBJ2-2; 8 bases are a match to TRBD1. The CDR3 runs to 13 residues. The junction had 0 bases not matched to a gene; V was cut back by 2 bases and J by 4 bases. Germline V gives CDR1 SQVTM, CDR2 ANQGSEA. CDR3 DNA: TGCAGCGTTGAAACAGGGGGCACCGGGGAGCTGTTTTTT. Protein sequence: CSVETGGTGELFF.

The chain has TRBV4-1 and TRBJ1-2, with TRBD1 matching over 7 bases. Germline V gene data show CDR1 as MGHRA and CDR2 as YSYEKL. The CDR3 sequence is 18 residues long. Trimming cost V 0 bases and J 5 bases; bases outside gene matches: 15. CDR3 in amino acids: CASSQDIRVTGQWYGYTF. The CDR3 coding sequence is TGCGCCAGCAGCCAAGATATAAGGGTGACAGGGCAATGGTATGGCTACACCTTC.

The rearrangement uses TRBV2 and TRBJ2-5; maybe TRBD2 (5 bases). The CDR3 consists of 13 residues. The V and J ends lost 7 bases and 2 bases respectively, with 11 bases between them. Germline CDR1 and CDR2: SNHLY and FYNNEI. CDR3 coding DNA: TGTGCCAGCACAAGGGAGACACAAGAGACCCAGTACTTC. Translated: CASTRETQETQYF. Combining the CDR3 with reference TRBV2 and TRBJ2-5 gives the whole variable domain EPEVTQTPSHQVTQMGQEVILRCVPISNHLYFYWYRQILGQKVEFLVSFYNNEISEKSEIFDDQFSVERPDGSNFTLKIRSTKLEDSAMYFCASTRETQETQYFGPGTRLLVL.

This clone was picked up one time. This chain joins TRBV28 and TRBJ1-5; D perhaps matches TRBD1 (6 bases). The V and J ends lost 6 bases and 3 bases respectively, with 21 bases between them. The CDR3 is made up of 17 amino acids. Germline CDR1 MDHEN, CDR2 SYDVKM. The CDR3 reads CASRGQSGALVNQPQHF. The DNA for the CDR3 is TGTGCCAGCAGGGGTCAATCGGGGGCGCTCGTCAATCAGCCCCAGCATTTT.

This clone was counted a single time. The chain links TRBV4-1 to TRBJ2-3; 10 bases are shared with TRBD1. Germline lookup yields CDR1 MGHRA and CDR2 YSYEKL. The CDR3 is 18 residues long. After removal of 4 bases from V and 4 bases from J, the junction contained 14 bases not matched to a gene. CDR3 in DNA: TGCGCCAGCAGCCGGAGAGACGGGACAGGGGTTAAAGCAGATACGCAGTATTTT. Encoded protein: CASSRRDGTGVKADTQYF.

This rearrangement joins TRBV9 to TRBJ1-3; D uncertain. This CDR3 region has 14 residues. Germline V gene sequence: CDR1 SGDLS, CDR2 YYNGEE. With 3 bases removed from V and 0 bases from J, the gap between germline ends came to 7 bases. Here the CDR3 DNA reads TGTGCCAGCAGCGGCCTCACCTCTGGAAACACCATATATTTT. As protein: CASSGLTSGNTIYF. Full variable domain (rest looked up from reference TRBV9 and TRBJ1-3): DSGVTQTPKHLITATGQRVTLRCSPRSGDLSVYWYQQSLDQGLQFLIQYYNGEERAKGNILERFSAQQFPDLHSELNLSSLELGDSALYFCASSGLTSGNTIYFGEGSWLTVV.

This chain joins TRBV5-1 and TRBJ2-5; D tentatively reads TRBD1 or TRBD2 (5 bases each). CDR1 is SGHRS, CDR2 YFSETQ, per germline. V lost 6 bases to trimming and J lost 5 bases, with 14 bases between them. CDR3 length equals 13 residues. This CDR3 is CASTPRGLETQYF. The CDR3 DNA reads TGCGCCAGCACTCCGAGGGGCCTGGAGACCCAGTACTTC. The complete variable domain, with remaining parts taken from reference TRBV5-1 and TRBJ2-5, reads KAGVTQTPRYLIKTRGQQVTLSCSPISGHRSVSWYQQTPGQGLQFLFEYFSETQRNKGNFPGRFSGRQFSNSRSEMNVSTLELGDSALYLCASTPRGLETQYFGPGTRLLVL.

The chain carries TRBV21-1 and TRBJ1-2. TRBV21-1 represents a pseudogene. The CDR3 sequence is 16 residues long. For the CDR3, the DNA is TGTGCCAGCAGGGGGGGAAACCTTGTACTCGTGGGTGGCTACACCTTC. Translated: CASRGGNLVLVGGYTF.

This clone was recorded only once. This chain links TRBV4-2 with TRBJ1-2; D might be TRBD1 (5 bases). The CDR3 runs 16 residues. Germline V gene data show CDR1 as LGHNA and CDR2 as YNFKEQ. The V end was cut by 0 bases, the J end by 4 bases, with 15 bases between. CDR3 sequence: CASSQDPGAASYGYTF. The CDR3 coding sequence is TGTGCCAGCAGCCAAGACCCCGGGGCAGCGTCCTATGGCTACACCTTC.

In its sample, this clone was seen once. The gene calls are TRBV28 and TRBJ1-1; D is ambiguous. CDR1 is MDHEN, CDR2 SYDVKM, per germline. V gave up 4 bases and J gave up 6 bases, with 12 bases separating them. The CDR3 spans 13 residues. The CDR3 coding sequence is TGTGCCAGCAGTTCCCCCTATAGGGCTGAAGCTTTCTTT. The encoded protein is CASSSPYRAEAFF.

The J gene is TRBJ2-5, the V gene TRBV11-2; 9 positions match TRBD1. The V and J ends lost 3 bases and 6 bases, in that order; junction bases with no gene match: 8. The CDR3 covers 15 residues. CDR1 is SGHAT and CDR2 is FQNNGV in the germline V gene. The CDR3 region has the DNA TGTGCCAGCAGCTTCGGACAGGGGCCGGGGAAGACCCAGTACTTC. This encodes CASSFGQGPGKTQYF.

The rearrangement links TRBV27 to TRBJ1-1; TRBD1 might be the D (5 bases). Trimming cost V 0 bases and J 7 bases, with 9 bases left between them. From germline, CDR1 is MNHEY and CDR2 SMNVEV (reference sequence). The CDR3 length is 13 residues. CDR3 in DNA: TGTGCCAGCAGTTTATCTATCGGGGGTGAAGCTTTCTTT. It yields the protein CASSLSIGGEAFF.

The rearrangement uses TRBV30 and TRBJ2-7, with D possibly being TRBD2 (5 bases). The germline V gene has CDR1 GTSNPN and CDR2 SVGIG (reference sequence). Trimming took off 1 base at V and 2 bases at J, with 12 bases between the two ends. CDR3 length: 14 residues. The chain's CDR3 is CAWSGGLIPYEQYF. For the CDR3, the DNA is TGTGCCTGGAGTGGCGGGCTCATCCCCTACGAGCAGTACTTC.

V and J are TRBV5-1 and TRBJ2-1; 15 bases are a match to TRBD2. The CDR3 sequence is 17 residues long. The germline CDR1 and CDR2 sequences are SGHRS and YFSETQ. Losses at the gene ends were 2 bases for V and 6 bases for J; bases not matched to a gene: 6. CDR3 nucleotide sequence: TGCGCCAGCAGCTTAGTCGGGACTAGCGGGGGGCTCAATGAGCAGTTCTTC. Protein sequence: CASSLVGTSGGLNEQFF.

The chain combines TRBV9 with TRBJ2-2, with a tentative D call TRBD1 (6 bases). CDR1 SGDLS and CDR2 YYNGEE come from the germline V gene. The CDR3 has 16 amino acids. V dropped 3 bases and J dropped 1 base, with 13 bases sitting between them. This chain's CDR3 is CASSDPPGQNTGELFF. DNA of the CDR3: TGTGCCAGCAGCGACCCCCCGGGACAGAACACCGGGGAGCTGTTTTTT.

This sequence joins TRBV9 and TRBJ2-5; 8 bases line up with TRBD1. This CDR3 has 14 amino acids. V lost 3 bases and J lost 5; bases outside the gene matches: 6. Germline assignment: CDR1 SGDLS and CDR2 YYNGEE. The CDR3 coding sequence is TGTGCCAGCAGCGAGTCAGGGGGCGGGGAGACCCAGTACTTC. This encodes CASSESGGGETQYF.

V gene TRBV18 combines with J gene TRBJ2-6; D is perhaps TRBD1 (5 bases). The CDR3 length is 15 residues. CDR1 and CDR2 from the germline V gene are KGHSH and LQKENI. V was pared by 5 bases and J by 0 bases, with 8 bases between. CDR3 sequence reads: CASSGQDSGANVLTF. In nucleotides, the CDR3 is TGTGCCAGCTCAGGACAAGACTCTGGGGCCAACGTCCTGACTTTC.

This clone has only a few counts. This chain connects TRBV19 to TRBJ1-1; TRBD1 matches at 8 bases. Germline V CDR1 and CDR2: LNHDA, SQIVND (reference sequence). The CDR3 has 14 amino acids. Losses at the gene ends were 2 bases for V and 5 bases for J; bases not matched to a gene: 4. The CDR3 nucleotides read TGTGCCAGTAGTATACCAGGGGGCAGAACTGAAGCTTTCTTT. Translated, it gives CASSIPGGRTEAFF.

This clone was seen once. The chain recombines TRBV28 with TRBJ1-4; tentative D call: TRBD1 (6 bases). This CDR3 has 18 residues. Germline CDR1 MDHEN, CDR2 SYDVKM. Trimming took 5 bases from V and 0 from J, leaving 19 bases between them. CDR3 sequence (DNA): TGTGCCAGCAGTCCGCTCTACCCGAAGGGGGCAACTAATGAAAAACTGTTTTTT. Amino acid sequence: CASSPLYPKGATNEKLFF.